The T cell receptor beta chain under discussion was sequenced for a study of blood T cell repertoires in COVID-19. Study-wide background: Material from acute and convalescent COVID-19 was sourced from the United States, Italy and Spain. PBMCs, B-cell-depleted T cells, or T cells provided the cDNA or gDNA that made up the material.

Per germline, CDR1 SQVTM and CDR2 ANQGSEA. V was clipped by 6 bases and J by 0 bases, with 15 bases between them. CDR3 size: 15 residues. Measured with immunoSEQ multiplex PCR; TCRdb has only the in-frame clones, and not every one. The table lists about 260,000 clones, around 87% of them singletons. The receptor was derived from a woman aged 45 to 65 with acute or convalescent COVID-19. Sequenced: peripheral blood. This chain links TRBV29-1 with TRBJ2-1; D is perhaps TRBD2 (5 bases). CDR3 nucleotide sequence: TGCAGCGTGCGCCCCGGGGTCCTCTCCTACAATGAGCAGTTCTTC. Translation: CSVRPGVLSYNEQFF.